These 21 T cell receptor beta chains share one sample of origin, sequenced in a study of blood T cell repertoires in COVID-19 (TCRdb year 2020). Libraries were constructed by the immunoSEQ multiplex PCR assay. This is the immuneACCESS table as TCRdb keeps it, with only in-frame sequences that have V and J called. A part of the clones is gone; compared with another copy, unresolved V genes explain less than half, and the rest is unexplained. In all, the sample holds 170,000 or so clones, and around 87% of those were seen once. The top ten clonotypes cover less than 3% of the sample. Sequencing was done on a sample of peripheral blood. The receptors were sampled from a man in his forties or fifties with active or convalescent COVID-19.

J is TRBJ2-5 and V is TRBV7-6, with 10 nucleotides matching TRBD1. Germline loops: CDR1 SGHVS, CDR2 FNYEAQ. There are 15 residues in the CDR3. The V gene end was trimmed by 2 bases and the J gene end by 4 bases; junction bases not matched to a gene: 4. The CDR3 sequence: CASSLFGTGVETQYF. CDR3 nucleotides: TGTGCCAGCAGCTTATTTGGGACAGGGGTAGAGACCCAGTACTTC.

This sequence joins TRBV19 and TRBJ2-3, with TRBD2 identical over 10 bases. V lost 0 bases to trimming and J lost 3 bases; unmatched junction nucleotides: 9. CDR3 length: 18 residues. Germline CDR1 LNHDA, CDR2 SQIVND (reference sequence). The CDR3 sequence is CASSIDRGASGGTDTQYF. CDR3 bases: TGTGCCAGTAGTATAGATCGCGGGGCTAGCGGGGGTACAGATACGCAGTATTTT.

V and J are TRBV29-1 and TRBJ1-2; 8 positions agree with TRBD1. V lost 4 bases to trimming and J lost 6 bases; unmatched junction nucleotides: 4. Germline loops: CDR1 SQVTM, CDR2 ANQGSEA. This CDR3 region has 12 residues. CDR3 DNA: TGCAGCGTTGGGGGACAGGTCGATGGCTACACCTTC. Translation gives CSVGGQVDGYTF.

The chain couples TRBV29-1 to TRBJ2-1, with 7 bases fitting TRBD1. CDR3 length: 12 amino acids. J gave up 5 bases and V 7 bases, and 5 bases lay outside the gene matches. Germline CDR1 and CDR2: SQVTM and ANQGSEA. Written as DNA, the CDR3 is TGCAGCGCAGCCGGGACAGACAATGAGCAGTTCTTC. It translates to CSAAGTDNEQFF.

The rearrangement uses TRBV7-3 and TRBJ2-2; 7 bases are shared with TRBD2. The CDR3 covers 15 residues. The germline CDR1 and CDR2 sequences are SGHTA and FQGTGA. The junction had 2 bases not matched to a gene; V was cut back by 1 base and J by 3 bases. The chain's CDR3 is CASSLSGGYTGELFF. CDR3 nucleotide sequence: TGTGCCAGCAGCTTAAGCGGGGGATACACCGGGGAGCTGTTTTTT.

The chain uses TRBV5-5 and TRBJ1-5; 7 positions agree with TRBD1. Unmatched junction bases numbered 10, after V lost 0 bases and J lost 4 bases. CDR1 and CDR2 (germline): SGHKS, YYEKEE (reference sequence). The CDR3 is 17 amino acids. The CDR3 DNA reads TGTGCCAGCAGCTTGGCCCTAAGGACAGGAGGGAATCAGCCCCAGCATTTT. Amino acid sequence: CASSLALRTGGNQPQHF.

The J gene is TRBJ2-1, the V gene TRBV5-1; 7 bases fit TRBD1. J gave up 2 bases and V 4 bases, and 3 bases lay outside the gene matches. CDR3 length: 14 amino acids. Germline V gene data show CDR1 as SGHRS and CDR2 as YFSETQ. In DNA, the CDR3 is TGCGCCAGCAGCATCGACAGGGCCTACAATGAGCAGTTCTTC. It codes for CASSIDRAYNEQFF.

The rearrangement uses TRBV19 and TRBJ2-5, with D tentatively TRBD2 (5 bases). The germline CDR1 and CDR2 sequences are LNHDA and SQIVND (reference sequence). This CDR3 has 13 amino acids. V was shortened by 5 bases and J by 7 bases, with 14 bases between the two germline ends. This CDR3 reads CASSLDPEGTQYF. Here the CDR3 DNA reads TGTGCCAGTAGTTTGGACCCCGAGGGGACCCAGTACTTC.

The V and J genes are TRBV18 and TRBJ2-3; 7 nucleotides align to TRBD2. The ends lost 3 bases at V and 4 bases at J; junction bases unmatched: 7. CDR1 and CDR2 from the germline V gene are KGHSH and LQKENI. The CDR3 spans 15 residues. CDR3 DNA: TGTGCCAGCTCACCCCGGCTAGCGGTTTCAGATACGCAGTATTTT. This codes for CASSPRLAVSDTQYF.

The chain joins TRBV19 to TRBJ1-5; tentative D call: TRBD1 (5 bases). Germline assignment: CDR1 LNHDA and CDR2 SQIVND (reference sequence). The CDR3 extends over 14 amino acids. V shed 3 bases and J shed 4 bases, with 10 bases lying between them. The CDR3 DNA follows: TGTGCCAGTAGTATTATAGGGGTAAATCAGCCCCAGCATTTT. This gives the protein CASSIIGVNQPQHF.

The chain links TRBV29-1 to TRBJ1-3; D may be TRBD1 (5 bases). Trimming shortened V by 4 bases and J by 9 bases, and 13 bases separated the two germline ends. The germline V gene encodes CDR1 SQVTM and CDR2 ANQGSEA. CDR3 size: 12 residues. Here the CDR3 DNA reads TGCAGCGTTGTTCAGGGTGTTGGCACCATATATTTT. Translated: CSVVQGVGTIYF.

The rearrangement joins TRBV7-9 to TRBJ2-1, with 9 bases identical to TRBD1. The CDR3 totals 14 residues. V gave up 3 bases and J gave up 7 bases; unmatched junction bases: 4. Germline values: CDR1 SEHNR, CDR2 FQNEAQ (reference sequence). The CDR3 loop reads CASSFRDRENEQFF. The DNA of the CDR3 is TGTGCCAGCAGCTTCCGGGACAGGGAAAATGAGCAGTTCTTC.

The table lists this clone with a count of one. The chain carries TRBV27 and TRBJ2-7; D is perhaps TRBD1 (6 bases). The CDR3 runs 14 residues. Germline V gene lookup returns CDR1 MNHEY and CDR2 SMNVEV (reference sequence). V lost 0 bases to trimming and J lost 6 bases, with 12 bases between them. CDR3 coding DNA: TGTGCCAGCAGTTTATCTAGGGCCAGGGGCGAGCAGTACTTC. Amino acids: CASSLSRARGEQYF.

The genes are TRBV5-4 and TRBJ1-2; no reliable D call. The CDR3 covers 15 residues. CDR1 SGHNT and CDR2 YYREEE come from the germline V gene (reference sequence). V gave up 0 bases and J gave up 6 bases, with 15 bases separating them. The CDR3 DNA is TGTGCCAGCAGCTTGGGGTTGGGAGCCCCGAATGGCTACACCTTC. Encoded protein: CASSLGLGAPNGYTF.

This chain connects TRBV29-1 to TRBJ1-2; the D is unclear. The CDR3 is 12 amino acids. Trimming left V 6 bases short and J 8 bases short, with 16 bases between. The germline gives CDR1 SQVTM, CDR2 ANQGSEA. The DNA for the CDR3 is TGCAGCGTGCATGGCTCCCAAAACGGCTACACCTTC. Its translation is CSVHGSQNGYTF.

This clone showed up just a few times. The chain links TRBV2 to TRBJ1-4; 8 bases are a match to TRBD1. Losses at the gene ends were 6 bases for V and 7 bases for J; bases not matched to a gene: 10. The germline gives CDR1 SNHLY, CDR2 FYNNEI. The CDR3 is made up of 15 amino acids. CDR3 sequence: CASSAQGAWSEKLFF. CDR3 DNA sequence: TGTGCCAGCAGCGCGCAGGGGGCGTGGAGTGAAAAACTGTTTTTT. Variable domain in full (rest from reference TRBV2 and TRBJ1-4): EPEVTQTPSHQVTQMGQEVILRCVPISNHLYFYWYRQILGQKVEFLVSFYNNEISEKSEIFDDQFSVERPDGSNFTLKIRSTKLEDSAMYFCASSAQGAWSEKLFFGSGTQLSVL.

J is TRBJ2-1 and V is TRBV12-5, with TRBD2 identical over 12 bases. The CDR3 length is 15 residues. CDR1 and CDR2 from the germline V gene are LGHNT and FRNRAP. The V segment lost 4 bases and the J segment 7 bases; nucleotides outside the gene matches: 5. The CDR3 reads CASGSGLAGRNEQFF. In DNA form, the CDR3 reads TGTGCTAGTGGTTCGGGACTAGCGGGTAGGAATGAGCAGTTCTTC.

The V call is TRBV28, the J call TRBJ2-2; D unclear. The CDR3 covers 16 residues. V was clipped by 5 bases and J by 2 bases, with 15 bases between them. Per germline, CDR1 MDHEN and CDR2 SYDVKM. The CDR3 sequence is CASSPNRSYNTGELFF. In nucleotides, the CDR3 is TGTGCCAGCAGTCCAAACAGATCATATAACACCGGGGAGCTGTTTTTT.

About this clone: One junction end disagrees with the germline gene, perhaps due to a read error. This rearrangement joins TRBV5-1 to TRBJ2-3; 8 nucleotides agree with TRBD2. Germline V lookup: CDR1 SGHRS, CDR2 YFSETQ. The CDR3 sequence is 16 residues long. The CDR3 sequence: CARSLAGGAGTDTQYF. The CDR3 bases are TGCGCCCGCAGCTTGGCCGGGGGGGCGGGCACAGATACGCAGTATTTT.

The chain recombines TRBV7-2 with TRBJ2-7, with TRBD1 matching over 9 bases. Per germline, CDR1 SGHTA and CDR2 FQGNSA. The CDR3 is 12 residues long. The V and J ends lost 5 bases and 6 bases, in that order; junction bases with no gene match: 2. The CDR3 DNA follows: TGTGCCAGCAGCCTACAGGGGGCCGAGCAGTACTTC. As protein: CASSLQGAEQYF.

This rearrangement joins TRBV29-1 to TRBJ1-1; 11 bases match TRBD1. There are 15 residues in the CDR3. Unmatched junction bases numbered 8, after V lost 4 bases and J lost 4 bases. Germline V lookup: CDR1 SQVTM, CDR2 ANQGSEA. This CDR3 reads CSVGGTGGPTTEAFF. The CDR3 bases are TGCAGCGTTGGAGGGACAGGGGGTCCAACCACTGAAGCTTTCTTT.